Given below is one TCR beta chain in context. This specimen belongs to a study of early stage breast cancer tumors. With 3 bases clipped from V and 6 bases from J, the junction kept 9 bases outside the gene matches. The germline CDR1 and CDR2 sequences are MNHNS and SASEGT. This CDR3 is 16 amino acids long. TCRdb's table, derived via immunoSEQ multiplex PCR, lists solely in-frame clones and lacks some. The sample consists of roughly 40,000 clones, about 73% of them appearing once. J is TRBJ2-3 and V is TRBV6-1; the match to TRBD2 covers 10 bases. This TCR was recovered from a person aged 45 to 60 with breast cancer. The sample comprised blood. CDR3 sequence (DNA): TGTGCCAGCAGTGATGTGGCTAGCGGGGGTAGGGATACGCAGTATTTT. Translating gives CASSDVASGGRDTQYF.